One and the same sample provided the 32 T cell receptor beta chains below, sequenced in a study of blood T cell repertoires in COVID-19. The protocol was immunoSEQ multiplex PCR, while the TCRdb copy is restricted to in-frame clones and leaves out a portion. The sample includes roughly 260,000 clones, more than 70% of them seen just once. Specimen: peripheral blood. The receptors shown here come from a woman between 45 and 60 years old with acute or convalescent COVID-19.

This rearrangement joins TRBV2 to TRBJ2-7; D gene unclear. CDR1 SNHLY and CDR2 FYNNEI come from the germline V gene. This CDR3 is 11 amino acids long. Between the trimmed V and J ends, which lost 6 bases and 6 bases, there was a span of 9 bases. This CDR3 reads CASRSFFEQYF. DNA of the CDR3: TGTGCCAGCAGATCCTTTTTCGAGCAGTACTTC.

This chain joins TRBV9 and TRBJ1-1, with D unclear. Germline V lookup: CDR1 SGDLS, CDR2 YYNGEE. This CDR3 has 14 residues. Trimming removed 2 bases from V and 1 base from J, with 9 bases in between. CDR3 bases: TGTGCCAGCAGCGTGGCCAGTCAGAACACTGAAGCTTTCTTT. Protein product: CASSVASQNTEAFF.

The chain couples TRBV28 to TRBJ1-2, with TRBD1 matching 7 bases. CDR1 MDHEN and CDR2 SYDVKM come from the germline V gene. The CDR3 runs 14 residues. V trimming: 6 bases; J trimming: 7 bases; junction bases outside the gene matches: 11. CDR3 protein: CASSPPDRVRGYTF. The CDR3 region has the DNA TGTGCCAGCAGCCCTCCTGACAGGGTACGTGGCTACACCTTC.

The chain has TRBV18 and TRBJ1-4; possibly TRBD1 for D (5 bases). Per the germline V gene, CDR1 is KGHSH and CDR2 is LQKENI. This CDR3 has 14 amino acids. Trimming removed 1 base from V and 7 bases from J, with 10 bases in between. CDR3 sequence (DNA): TGTGCCAGCTCACCACAGGGGAATGGTGAAAAACTGTTTTTT. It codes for CASSPQGNGEKLFF.

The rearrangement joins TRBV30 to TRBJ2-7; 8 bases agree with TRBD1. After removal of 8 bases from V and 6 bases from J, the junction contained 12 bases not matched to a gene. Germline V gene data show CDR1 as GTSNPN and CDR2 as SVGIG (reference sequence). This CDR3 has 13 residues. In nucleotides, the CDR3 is TGTGCCCACTGGAGAGCAGGGGGCGGCGAGCAGTACTTC. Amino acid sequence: CAHWRAGGGEQYF. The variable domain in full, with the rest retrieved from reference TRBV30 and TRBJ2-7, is SQTIHQWPATLVQPVGSPLSLECTVEGTSNPNLYWYRQAAGRGLQLLFYSVGIGQISSEVPQNLSASRPQDRQFILSSKKLLLSDSGFYLCAHWRAGGGEQYFGPGTRLTVT.

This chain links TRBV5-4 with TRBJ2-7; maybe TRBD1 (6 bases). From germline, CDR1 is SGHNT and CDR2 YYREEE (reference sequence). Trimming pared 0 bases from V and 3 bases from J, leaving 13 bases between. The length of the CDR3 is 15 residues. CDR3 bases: TGTGCCAGCAGCTTGGGGCAGGACAGCGACTACGAGCAGTACTTC. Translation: CASSLGQDSDYEQYF.

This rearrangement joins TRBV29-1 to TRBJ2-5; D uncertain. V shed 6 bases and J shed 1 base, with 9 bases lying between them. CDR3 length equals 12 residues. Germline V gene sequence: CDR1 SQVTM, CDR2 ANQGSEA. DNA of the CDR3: TGCAGCGTCCTTGAGGTCCAAGAGACCCAGTACTTC. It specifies CSVLEVQETQYF.

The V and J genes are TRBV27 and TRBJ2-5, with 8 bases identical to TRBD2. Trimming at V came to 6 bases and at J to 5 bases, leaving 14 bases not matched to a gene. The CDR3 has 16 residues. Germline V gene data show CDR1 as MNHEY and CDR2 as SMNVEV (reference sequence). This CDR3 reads CASRRRSGRASETQYF. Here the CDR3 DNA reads TGTGCCAGCAGACGAAGGTCCGGGAGGGCCTCGGAGACCCAGTACTTC.

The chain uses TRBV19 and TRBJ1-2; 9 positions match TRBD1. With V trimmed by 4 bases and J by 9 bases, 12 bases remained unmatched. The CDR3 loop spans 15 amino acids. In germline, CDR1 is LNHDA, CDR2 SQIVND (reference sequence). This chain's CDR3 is CASSSTPGQGFRYTF. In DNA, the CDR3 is TGTGCCAGTAGTAGCACCCCGGGACAGGGATTTCGCTACACCTTC. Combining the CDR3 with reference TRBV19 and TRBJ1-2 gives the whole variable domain DGGITQSPKYLFRKEGQNVTLSCEQNLNHDAMYWYRQDPGQGLRLIYYSQIVNDFQKGDIAEGYSVSREKKESFPLTVTSAQKNPTAFYLCASSSTPGQGFRYTFGSGTRLTVV.

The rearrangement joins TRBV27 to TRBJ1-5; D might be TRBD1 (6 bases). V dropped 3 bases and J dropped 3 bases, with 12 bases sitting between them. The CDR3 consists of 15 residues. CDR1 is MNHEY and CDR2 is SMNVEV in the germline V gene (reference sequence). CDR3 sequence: CASSFSGTYNQPQHF. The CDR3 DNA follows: TGTGCCAGCAGTTTTTCAGGGACATACAATCAGCCCCAGCATTTT.

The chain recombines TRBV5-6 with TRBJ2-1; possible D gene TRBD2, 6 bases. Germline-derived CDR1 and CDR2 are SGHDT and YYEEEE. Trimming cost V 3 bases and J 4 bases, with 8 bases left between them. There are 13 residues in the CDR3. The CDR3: CASSSGSYNEQFF. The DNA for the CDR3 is TGTGCCAGCAGCTCCGGGAGTTACAATGAGCAGTTCTTC.

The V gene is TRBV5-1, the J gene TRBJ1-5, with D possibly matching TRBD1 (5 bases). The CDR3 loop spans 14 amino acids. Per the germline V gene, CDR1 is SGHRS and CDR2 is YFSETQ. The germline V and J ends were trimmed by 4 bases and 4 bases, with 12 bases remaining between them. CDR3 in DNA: TGCGCCAGCAGCATAGACAGAGCAAATCAGCCCCAGCATTTT. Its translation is CASSIDRANQPQHF.

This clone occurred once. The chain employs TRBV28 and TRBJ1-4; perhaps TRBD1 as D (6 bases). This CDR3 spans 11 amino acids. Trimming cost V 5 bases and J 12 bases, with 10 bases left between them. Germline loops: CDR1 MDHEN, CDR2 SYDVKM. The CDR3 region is CASSEQGELFF. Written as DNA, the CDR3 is TGTGCCAGCAGTGAACAGGGAGAACTGTTTTTT.

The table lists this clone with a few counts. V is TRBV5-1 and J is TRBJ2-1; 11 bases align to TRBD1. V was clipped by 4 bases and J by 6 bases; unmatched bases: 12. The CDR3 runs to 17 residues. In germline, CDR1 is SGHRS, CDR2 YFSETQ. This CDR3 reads CASSRQPGQGVINEQFF. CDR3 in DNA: TGCGCCAGCAGCAGACAACCGGGACAGGGGGTCATCAATGAGCAGTTCTTC.

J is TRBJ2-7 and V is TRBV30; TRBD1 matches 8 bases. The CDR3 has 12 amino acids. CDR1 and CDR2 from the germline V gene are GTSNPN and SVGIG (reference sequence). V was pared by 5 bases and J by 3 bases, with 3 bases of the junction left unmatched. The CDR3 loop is CAWGQGDYEQYF. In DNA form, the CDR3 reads TGTGCCTGGGGACAGGGTGACTACGAGCAGTACTTC.

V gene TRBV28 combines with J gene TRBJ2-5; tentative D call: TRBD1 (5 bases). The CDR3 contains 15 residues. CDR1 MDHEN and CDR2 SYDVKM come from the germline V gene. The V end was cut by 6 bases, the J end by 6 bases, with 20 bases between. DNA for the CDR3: TGTGCCAGCAGAACCGCCCAGGGTACGAGAAAGACCCAGTACTTC. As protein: CASRTAQGTRKTQYF. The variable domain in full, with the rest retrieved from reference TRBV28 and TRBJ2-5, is DVKVTQSSRYLVKRTGEKVFLECVQDMDHENMFWYRQDPGLGLRLIYFSYDVKMKEKGDIPEGYSVSREKKERFSLILESASTNQTSMYLCASRTAQGTRKTQYFGPGTRLLVL.

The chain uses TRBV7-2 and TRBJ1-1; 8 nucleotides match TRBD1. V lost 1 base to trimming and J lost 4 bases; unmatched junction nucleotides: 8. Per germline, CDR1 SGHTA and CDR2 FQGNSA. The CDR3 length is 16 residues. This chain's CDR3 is CASSLDRTGRSTEAFF. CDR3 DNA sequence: TGTGCCAGCAGCTTAGATCGGACAGGGCGTAGCACTGAAGCTTTCTTT.

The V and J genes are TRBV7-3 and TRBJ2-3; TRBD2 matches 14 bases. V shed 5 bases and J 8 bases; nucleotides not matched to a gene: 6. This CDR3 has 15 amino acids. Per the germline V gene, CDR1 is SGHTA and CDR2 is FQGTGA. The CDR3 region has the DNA TGTGCCAGCAGCAAGGGACTAGCGGGGGAGGGTACGCAGTATTTT. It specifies CASSKGLAGEGTQYF.

In DNA form, the CDR3 reads TGTGCCAGCAGCGTAATGAGGGACTGGGAGACCCAGTACTTC. It is translated as CASSVMRDWETQYF. This chain uses TRBV9 with TRBJ2-5, with D possibly TRBD2 on 6 matching bases. The CDR3 extends over 14 amino acids. The V gene lost 1 base and the J gene lost 5 bases, with 12 bases spanning the gap. The germline V gene encodes CDR1 SGDLS and CDR2 YYNGEE.

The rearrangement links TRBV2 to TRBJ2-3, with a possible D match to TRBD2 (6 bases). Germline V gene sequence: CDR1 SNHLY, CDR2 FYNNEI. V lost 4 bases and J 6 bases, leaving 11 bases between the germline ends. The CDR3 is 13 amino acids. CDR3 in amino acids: CASSVWEEDTQYF. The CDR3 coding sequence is TGTGCCAGCAGTGTTTGGGAGGAGGATACGCAGTATTTT. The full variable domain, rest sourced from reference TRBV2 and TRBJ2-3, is EPEVTQTPSHQVTQMGQEVILRCVPISNHLYFYWYRQILGQKVEFLVSFYNNEISEKSEIFDDQFSVERPDGSNFTLKIRSTKLEDSAMYFCASSVWEEDTQYFGPGTRLTVL.

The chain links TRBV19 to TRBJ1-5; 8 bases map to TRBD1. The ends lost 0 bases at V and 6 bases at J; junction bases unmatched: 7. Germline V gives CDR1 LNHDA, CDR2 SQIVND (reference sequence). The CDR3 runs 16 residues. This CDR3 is CASSIDQGALGQPQHF. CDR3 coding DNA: TGTGCCAGTAGTATAGACCAGGGGGCCTTGGGTCAGCCCCAGCATTTT.

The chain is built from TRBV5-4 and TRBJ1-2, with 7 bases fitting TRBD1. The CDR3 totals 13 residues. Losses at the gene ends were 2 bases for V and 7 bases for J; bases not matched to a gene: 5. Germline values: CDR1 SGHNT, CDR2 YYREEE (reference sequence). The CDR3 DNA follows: TGTGCCAGCAGCTTAGACAGGGATGGTGGCTACACCTTC. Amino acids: CASSLDRDGGYTF. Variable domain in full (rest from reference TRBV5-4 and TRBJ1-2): ETGVTQSPTHLIKTRGQQVTLRCSSQSGHNTVSWYQQALGQGPQFIFQYYREEENGRGNFPPRFSGLQFPNYSSELNVNALELDDSALYLCASSLDRDGGYTFGSGTRLTVV.

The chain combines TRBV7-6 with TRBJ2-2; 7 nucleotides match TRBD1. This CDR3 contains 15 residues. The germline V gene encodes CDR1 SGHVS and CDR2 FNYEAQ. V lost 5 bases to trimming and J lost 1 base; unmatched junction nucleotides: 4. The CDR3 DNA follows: TGTGCCAGCAGCCTCCGGGACAGGAACACCGGGGAGCTGTTTTTT. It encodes CASSLRDRNTGELFF.

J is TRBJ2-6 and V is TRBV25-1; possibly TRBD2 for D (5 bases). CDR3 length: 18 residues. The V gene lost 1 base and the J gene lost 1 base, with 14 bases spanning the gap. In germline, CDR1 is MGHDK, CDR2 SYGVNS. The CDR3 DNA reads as TGTGCCAGCAGTGAATTCTCCGGGGTCTCTTCTGGGGCCAACGTCCTGACTTTC. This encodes CASSEFSGVSSGANVLTF.

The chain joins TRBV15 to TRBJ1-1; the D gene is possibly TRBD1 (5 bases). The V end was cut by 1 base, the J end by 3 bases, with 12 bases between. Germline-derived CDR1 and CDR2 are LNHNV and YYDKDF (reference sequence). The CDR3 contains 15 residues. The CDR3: CATSRGAGQYTEAFF. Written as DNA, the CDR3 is TGTGCCACCAGCAGAGGGGCAGGGCAGTACACTGAAGCTTTCTTT.

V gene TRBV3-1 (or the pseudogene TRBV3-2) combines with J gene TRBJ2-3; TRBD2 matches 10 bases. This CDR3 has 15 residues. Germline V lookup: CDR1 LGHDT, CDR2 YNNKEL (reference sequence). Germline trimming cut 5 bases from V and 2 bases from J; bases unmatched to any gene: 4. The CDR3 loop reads CASSRLAGNTDTQYF. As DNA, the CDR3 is TGTGCCAGCAGCAGACTAGCGGGCAACACAGATACGCAGTATTTT.

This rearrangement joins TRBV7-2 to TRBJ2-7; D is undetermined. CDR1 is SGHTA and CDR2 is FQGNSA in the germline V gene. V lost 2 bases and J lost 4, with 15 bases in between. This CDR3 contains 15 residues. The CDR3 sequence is CASSLQGTASYEQYF. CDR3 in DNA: TGTGCCAGCAGCTTACAAGGAACTGCTAGTTACGAGCAGTACTTC.

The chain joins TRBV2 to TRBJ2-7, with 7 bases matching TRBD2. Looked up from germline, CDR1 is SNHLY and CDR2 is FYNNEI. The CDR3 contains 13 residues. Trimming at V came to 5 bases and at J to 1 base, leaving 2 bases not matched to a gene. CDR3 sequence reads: CASSRAGSYEQYF. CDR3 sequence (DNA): TGTGCCAGCAGTAGAGCGGGATCCTACGAGCAGTACTTC.

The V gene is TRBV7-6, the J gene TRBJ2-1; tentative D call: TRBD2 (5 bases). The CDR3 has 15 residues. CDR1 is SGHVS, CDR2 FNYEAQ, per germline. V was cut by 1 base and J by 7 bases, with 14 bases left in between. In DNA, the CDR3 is TGTGCCAGCAGCTTAGAGGGAGCCCTTGTAAATGAGCAGTTCTTC. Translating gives CASSLEGALVNEQFF.

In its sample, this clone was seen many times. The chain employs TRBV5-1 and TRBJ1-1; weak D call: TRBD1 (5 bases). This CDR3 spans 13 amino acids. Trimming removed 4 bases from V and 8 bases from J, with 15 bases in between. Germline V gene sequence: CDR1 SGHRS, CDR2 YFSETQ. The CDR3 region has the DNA TGCGCCAGCAGCATAGAGACAGCGACCGAAGCTTTCTTT. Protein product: CASSIETATEAFF.

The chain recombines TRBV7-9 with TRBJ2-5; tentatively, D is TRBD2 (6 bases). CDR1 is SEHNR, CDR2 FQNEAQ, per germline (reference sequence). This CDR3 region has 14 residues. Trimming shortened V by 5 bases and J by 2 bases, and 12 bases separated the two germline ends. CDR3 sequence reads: CASSRYGGQETQYF. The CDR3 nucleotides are TGTGCCAGCAGCCGATACGGGGGTCAAGAGACCCAGTACTTC.

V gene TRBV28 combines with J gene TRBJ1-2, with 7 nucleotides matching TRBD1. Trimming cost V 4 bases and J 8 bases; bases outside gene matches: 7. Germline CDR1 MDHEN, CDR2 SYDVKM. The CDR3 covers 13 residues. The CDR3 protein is CASSSTGDWGYTF. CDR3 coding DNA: TGTGCCAGCAGTTCTACAGGGGATTGGGGCTACACCTTC.